This entry concerns a single T cell receptor beta chain. The table came from immunoSEQ multiplex PCR; TCRdb's copy has only in-frame clones and leaves some out. The repertoire has tens of thousands of clones, around three quarters of them found once; the top ten carry roughly 2%. The data were taken from a study of STAT5B mutations in CD4+ large granular lymphocyte leukemia. The CDR3 has 17 amino acids. Germline-derived CDR1 and CDR2 are SGDLS and YYNGEE. After removal of 3 bases from V and 6 bases from J, the junction contained 12 bases not matched to a gene. The source material was CD4+ T cells from blood buffy coats. The chain joins TRBV9 to TRBJ1-5; 10 bases map to TRBD1. The clonotype originates from a human donor in good health. CDR3 nucleotides: TGTGCCAGCAGCGAAACGATAGGGACAGGGGATAGTCAGCCCCAGCATTTT. It codes for CASSETIGTGDSQPQHF.